This entry lists 5 T cell receptor beta chains sequenced from one sample in a study of blood T cell repertoires in COVID-19. Method: immunoSEQ multiplex PCR; TCRdb's copy keeps in-frame clones and lacks some. The sample lists around 220,000 clones, around 83% occurring once. The sample taken for sequencing was peripheral blood. The receptors shown here come from a woman between 45 and 60 years old with COVID-19, enrolled during active disease.

This clone appeared a single time. The V and J genes are TRBV5-6 and TRBJ2-3; D might be TRBD1 (6 bases). V lost 0 bases and J 0 bases, leaving 8 bases between the germline ends. The germline V gene encodes CDR1 SGHDT and CDR2 YYEEEE. There are 15 residues in the CDR3. The CDR3 bases are TGTGCCAGCAGCTTGGACAGGGCTAGCACAGATACGCAGTATTTT. Amino acids: CASSLDRASTDTQYF.

The CDR3: CASSLSDSYGYTF. Here the CDR3 DNA reads TGCGCCAGCAGCCTTTCGGACAGCTATGGCTACACCTTC. The chain joins TRBV5-1 to TRBJ1-2, with a tentative D call TRBD1 (6 bases). V lost 4 bases to trimming and J lost 4 bases, with 11 bases between them. Germline CDR1 SGHRS, CDR2 YFSETQ. The CDR3 contains 13 residues.

This CDR3 is CASSSQGSRTQYF. The CDR3 bases are TGTGCCAGCAGTTCCCAGGGCTCCCGTACGCAGTATTTT. V gene TRBV6-5 combines with J gene TRBJ2-3; tentative D call: TRBD1 (5 bases). The V and J ends lost 4 bases and 8 bases respectively, with 13 bases between them. Germline loops: CDR1 MNHEY, CDR2 SVGAGI. The CDR3 consists of 13 residues.

V is TRBV12-5 and J is TRBJ2-1, with D possibly TRBD1 on 8 matching bases. The CDR3 covers 19 residues. The germline CDR1 and CDR2 sequences are LGHNT and FRNRAP. V lost 2 bases, J lost 5 bases, and 25 bases lay in between. CDR3 in amino acids: CASGLQLSRTGGGDNEQFF. The CDR3 bases are TGTGCTAGTGGTTTGCAGCTGAGCCGAACAGGGGGAGGGGACAATGAGCAGTTCTTC.

The rearrangement joins TRBV5-1 to TRBJ2-3; perhaps TRBD2 as D (5 bases). Germline V CDR1 and CDR2: SGHRS, YFSETQ. V was cut by 3 bases and J by 2 bases, with 13 bases left in between. The CDR3 runs 15 residues. Here the CDR3 DNA reads TGCGCCAGCAGCTCCTTTGACGGGGTCACAGATACGCAGTATTTT. It specifies CASSSFDGVTDTQYF.